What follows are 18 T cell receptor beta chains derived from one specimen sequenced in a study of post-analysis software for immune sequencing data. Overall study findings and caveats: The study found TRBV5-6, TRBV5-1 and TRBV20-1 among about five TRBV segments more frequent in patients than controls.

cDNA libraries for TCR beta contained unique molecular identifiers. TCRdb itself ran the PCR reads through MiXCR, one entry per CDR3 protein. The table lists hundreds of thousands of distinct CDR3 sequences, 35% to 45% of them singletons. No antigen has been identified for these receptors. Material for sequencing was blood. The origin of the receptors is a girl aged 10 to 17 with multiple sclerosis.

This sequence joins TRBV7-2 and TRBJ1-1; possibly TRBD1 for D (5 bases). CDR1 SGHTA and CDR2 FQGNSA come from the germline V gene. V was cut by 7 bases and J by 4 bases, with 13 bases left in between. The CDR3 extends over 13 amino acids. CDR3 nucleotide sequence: TGTGCCAGCATTTTACCGGGGCCCACTGAAGCTTTCTTT. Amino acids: CASILPGPTEAFF.

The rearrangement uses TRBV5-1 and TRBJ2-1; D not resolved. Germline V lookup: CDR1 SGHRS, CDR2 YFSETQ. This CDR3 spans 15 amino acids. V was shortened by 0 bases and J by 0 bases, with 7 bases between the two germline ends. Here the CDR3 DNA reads TGCGCCAGCAGCTTGGTGCCCGACTCCTACAATGAGCAGTTCTTC. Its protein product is CASSLVPDSYNEQFF. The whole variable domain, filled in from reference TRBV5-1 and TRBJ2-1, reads KAGVTQTPRYLIKTRGQQVTLSCSPISGHRSVSWYQQTPGQGLQFLFEYFSETQRNKGNFPGRFSGRQFSNSRSEMNVSTLELGDSALYLCASSLVPDSYNEQFFGPGTRLTVL.

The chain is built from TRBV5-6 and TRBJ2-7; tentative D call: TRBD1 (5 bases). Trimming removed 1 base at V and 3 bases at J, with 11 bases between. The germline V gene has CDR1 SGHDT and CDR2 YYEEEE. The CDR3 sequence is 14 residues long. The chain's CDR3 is CASSLRRGLYEQYF. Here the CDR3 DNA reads TGTGCCAGCAGCTTGCGAAGGGGTCTCTACGAGCAGTACTTC.

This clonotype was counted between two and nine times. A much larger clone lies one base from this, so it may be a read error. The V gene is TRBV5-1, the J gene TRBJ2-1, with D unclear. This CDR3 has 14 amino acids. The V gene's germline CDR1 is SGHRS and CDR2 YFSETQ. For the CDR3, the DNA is TGCGCCAGCAGCTTGGGCCCAGGTGACAATGGGCAGTTCTTC. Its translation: CASSLGPGDNGQFF.

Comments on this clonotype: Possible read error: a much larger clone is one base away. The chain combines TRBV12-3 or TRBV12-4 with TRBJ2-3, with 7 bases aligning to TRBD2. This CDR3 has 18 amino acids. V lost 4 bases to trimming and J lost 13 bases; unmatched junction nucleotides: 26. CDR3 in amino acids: CASSSARSSGESTDAEYF. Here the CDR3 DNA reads TGTGCCAGCAGTTCCGCCCGCTCTAGCGGAGAAAGCACAGATGCGGAGTATTTT.

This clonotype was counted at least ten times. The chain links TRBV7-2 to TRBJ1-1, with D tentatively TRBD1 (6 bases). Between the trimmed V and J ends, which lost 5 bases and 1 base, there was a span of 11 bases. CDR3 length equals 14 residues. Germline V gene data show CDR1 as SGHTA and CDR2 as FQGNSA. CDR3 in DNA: TGTGCCAGCAGCCCCCCACAGGGGAACACTGAAGCTTTCTTT. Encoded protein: CASSPPQGNTEAFF.

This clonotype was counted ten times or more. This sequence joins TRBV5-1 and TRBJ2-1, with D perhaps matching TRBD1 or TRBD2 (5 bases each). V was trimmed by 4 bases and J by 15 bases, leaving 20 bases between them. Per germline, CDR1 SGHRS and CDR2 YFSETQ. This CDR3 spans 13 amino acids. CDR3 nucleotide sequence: TGCGCCAGCAGCGGCCCGCAGGGAGACGAACCGTTCTTC. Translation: CASSGPQGDEPFF.

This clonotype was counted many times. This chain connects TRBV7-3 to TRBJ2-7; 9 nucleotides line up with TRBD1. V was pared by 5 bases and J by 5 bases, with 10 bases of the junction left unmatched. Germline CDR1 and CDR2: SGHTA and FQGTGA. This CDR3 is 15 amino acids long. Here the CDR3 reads CASSVQGALFDEQYF. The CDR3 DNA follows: TGTGCCAGCAGCGTACAGGGGGCCCTATTCGACGAGCAGTACTTC.

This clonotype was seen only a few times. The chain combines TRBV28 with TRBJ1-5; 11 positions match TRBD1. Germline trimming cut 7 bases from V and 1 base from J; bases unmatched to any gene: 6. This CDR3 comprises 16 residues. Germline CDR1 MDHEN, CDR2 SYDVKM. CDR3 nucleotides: TGTGCCAGCAAACGGACAGGGGGCATGAGCAATCAGCCCCAGCATTTT. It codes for CASKRTGGMSNQPQHF.

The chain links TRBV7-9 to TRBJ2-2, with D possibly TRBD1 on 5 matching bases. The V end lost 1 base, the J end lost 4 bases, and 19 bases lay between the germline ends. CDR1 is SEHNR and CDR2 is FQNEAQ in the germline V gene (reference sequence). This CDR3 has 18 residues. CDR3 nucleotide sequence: TGTGCCAGCAGCTTAGTATCCGAGACAGCAGTCTTCACCGGGGAGCTGTTTTTT. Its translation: CASSLVSETAVFTGELFF.

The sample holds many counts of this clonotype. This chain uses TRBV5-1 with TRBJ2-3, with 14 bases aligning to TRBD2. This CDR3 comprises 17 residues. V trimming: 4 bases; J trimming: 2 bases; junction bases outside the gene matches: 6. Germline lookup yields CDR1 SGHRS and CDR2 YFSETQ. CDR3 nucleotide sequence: TGCGCCAGCAGCCCCGGGACTAGCGGGGGCCTCACAGATACGCAGTATTTT. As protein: CASSPGTSGGLTDTQYF.

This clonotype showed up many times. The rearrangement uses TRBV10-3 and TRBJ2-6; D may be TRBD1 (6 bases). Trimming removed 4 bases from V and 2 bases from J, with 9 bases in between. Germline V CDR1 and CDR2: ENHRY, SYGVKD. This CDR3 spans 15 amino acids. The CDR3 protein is CAISGGLTGANVLTF. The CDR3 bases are TGTGCCATCAGTGGGGGGCTCACTGGGGCCAACGTCCTGACTTTC.

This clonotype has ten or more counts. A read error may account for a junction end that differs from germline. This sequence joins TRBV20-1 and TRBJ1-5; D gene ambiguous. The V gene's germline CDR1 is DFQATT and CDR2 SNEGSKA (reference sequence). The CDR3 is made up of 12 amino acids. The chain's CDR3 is CSASPTSAPRHF. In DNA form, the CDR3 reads TGCAGTGCTAGTCCAACCTCGGCTCCCCGGCATTTT.

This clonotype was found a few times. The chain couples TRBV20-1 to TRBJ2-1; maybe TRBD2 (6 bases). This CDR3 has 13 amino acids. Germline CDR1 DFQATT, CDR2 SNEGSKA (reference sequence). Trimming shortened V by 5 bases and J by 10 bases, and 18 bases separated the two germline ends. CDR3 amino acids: CSAHPSAGQEQFF. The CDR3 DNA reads TGCAGTGCTCATCCTTCGGCGGGGCAAGAGCAGTTCTTC.

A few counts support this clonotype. For the CDR3, the DNA is TGTGCCTGGAGTGTACCGGCTCCTACCTACAATGAGCAGTTCTTC. Residues: CAWSVPAPTYNEQFF. The chain uses TRBV30 and TRBJ2-1; unclear D gene. This CDR3 is 15 amino acids long. Trimming removed 0 bases from V and 2 bases from J, with 11 bases in between. Germline loops: CDR1 GTSNPN, CDR2 SVGIG (reference sequence).

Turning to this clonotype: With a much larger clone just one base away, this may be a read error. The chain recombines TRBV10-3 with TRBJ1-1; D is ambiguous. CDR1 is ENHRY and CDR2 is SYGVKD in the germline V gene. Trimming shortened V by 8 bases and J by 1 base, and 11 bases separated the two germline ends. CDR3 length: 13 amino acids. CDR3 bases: TGTGCCATCGCCGCAGGACCGAACACTGAAGCTTTCTTT. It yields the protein CAIAAGPNTEAFF.

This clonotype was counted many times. CDR3 sequence: CASSPVFRLSTDTQYF. The CDR3 DNA is TGTGCCAGCAGCCCGGTGTTTAGGTTAAGCACAGATACGCAGTATTTT. This rearrangement joins TRBV7-9 to TRBJ2-3; no definite D call. The V and J ends lost 5 bases and 0 bases respectively, with 15 bases between them. CDR1 is SEHNR and CDR2 is FQNEAQ in the germline V gene (reference sequence). This CDR3 region has 16 residues.

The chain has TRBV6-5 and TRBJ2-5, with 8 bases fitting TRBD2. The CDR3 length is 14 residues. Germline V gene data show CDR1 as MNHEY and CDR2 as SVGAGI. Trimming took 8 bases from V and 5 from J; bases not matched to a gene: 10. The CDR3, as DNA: TGTGCCAGCCAGCCCGCGGGAGGCTCGGAGACCCAGTACTTC. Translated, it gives CASQPAGGSETQYF.